These 9 T cell receptor beta chains were sequenced from one sample in a study of shared clonotypes between healthy human individuals (dated by TCRdb to 2020 to 2021). Library preparation employed the immunoSEQ multiplex PCR assay. As stored in TCRdb, this immuneACCESS dataset retains in-frame rearrangements with V and J assigned. A fraction of the clones does not appear; measured against another copy, unresolved V genes explain less than half of the discrepancy, and the remainder lacks a known reason. In all, the sample holds roughly 2.1 million clones, and 85% to 95% of those were seen once. Jointly, the top ten make up more than 1.5% of the sample. CD8 naive samples consisted of CD45RO-negative cells that were positively selected for CCR7, yielding a CD45RA+CCR7+ population without TemRA cells. The source material was naive CD8+ T cells from PBMCs. The cell subset or site label here, explained by the study, means: CD45RA+CCR7+. These receptors were obtained from a man aged 18 to 30 in good health. Some clones in this sample may be carry-over from other donors' samples.

This chain joins TRBV7-2 and TRBJ1-2; 8 nucleotides agree with TRBD1. The germline gives CDR1 SGHTA, CDR2 FQGNSA. This CDR3 is 18 amino acids long. The junction had 16 bases not matched to a gene; V was cut back by 2 bases and J by 5 bases. The CDR3 nucleotides are TGTGCCAGCAGCTTACCACTGGGACAGGCGTATCTATATTATGGCTACACCTTC. This gives the protein CASSLPLGQAYLYYGYTF.

With regard to this clone: Other DNA sequences in this sample translate to the same CDR3. The chain uses TRBV7-9 and TRBJ1-4; a weak D match, TRBD1 (5 bases). Trimming took 4 bases from V and 3 from J, leaving 9 bases between them. Germline lookup yields CDR1 SEHNR and CDR2 FQNEAQ (reference sequence). The CDR3 length is 14 residues. Here the CDR3 DNA reads TGTGCCAGCAGCTCCAGGGAGGCTAATGAAAAACTGTTTTTT. Translation gives CASSSREANEKLFF.

The chain recombines TRBV29-1 with TRBJ2-7; no clear D gene. Per germline, CDR1 SQVTM and CDR2 ANQGSEA. V was pared by 6 bases and J by 0 bases, with 9 bases between. This CDR3 region has 12 residues. The CDR3 DNA reads TGCAGCGTCGAGATCTCCTCCTACGAGCAGTACTTC. Residues: CSVEISSYEQYF.

This sequence joins TRBV27 and TRBJ2-1; 13 nucleotides align to TRBD2. Germline V lookup: CDR1 MNHEY, CDR2 SMNVEV (reference sequence). The CDR3 has 20 residues. Trimming cost V 1 base and J 3 bases; bases outside gene matches: 12. The CDR3 spells CASSLLIHGTSGADYNEQFF. CDR3 in DNA: TGTGCCAGCAGTTTATTGATTCACGGGACTAGCGGGGCCGACTACAATGAGCAGTTCTTC.

This clone appeared a single time. The chain employs TRBV4-3 and TRBJ2-7, with a tentative D call TRBD1 (6 bases). In germline, CDR1 is LGHNA, CDR2 YSLEER. The CDR3 is 16 residues long. Trimming took off 0 bases at V and 4 bases at J, with 16 bases between the two ends. CDR3 protein: CASSQEKGGSRYEQYF. Written as DNA, the CDR3 is TGCGCCAGCAGCCAAGAAAAAGGGGGTTCTCGTTACGAGCAGTACTTC.

To note about this clone: The sample contains more than one DNA sequence encoding this CDR3. The chain couples TRBV6-5 to TRBJ2-5; D perhaps matches TRBD2 (6 bases). The CDR3 covers 13 residues. Trimming left V 2 bases short and J 3 bases short, with 7 bases between. The germline gives CDR1 MNHEY, CDR2 SVGAGI. The CDR3 DNA follows: TGTGCCAGCAGTTACGGGGGGAAAGAGACCCAGTACTTC. Translated: CASSYGGKETQYF.

The chain has TRBV4-1 and TRBJ2-5; 8 bases align to TRBD1. Germline trimming cut 4 bases from V and 2 bases from J; bases unmatched to any gene: 9. This CDR3 contains 16 residues. Germline values: CDR1 MGHRA, CDR2 YSYEKL. CDR3 sequence: CASSRLGQAEQETQYF. Written as DNA, the CDR3 is TGCGCCAGCAGCCGCTTGGGACAGGCGGAACAAGAGACCCAGTACTTC.

This rearrangement joins TRBV4-3 to TRBJ1-2; TRBD1 matches at 7 bases. The CDR3 totals 15 residues. The germline V gene encodes CDR1 LGHNA and CDR2 YSLEER. Losses at the gene ends were 3 bases for V and 0 bases for J; bases not matched to a gene: 4. The CDR3 nucleotides are TGCGCCAGCAGCCACACAGGGGTGGCTAACTATGGCTACACCTTC. It codes for CASSHTGVANYGYTF.

The sample holds a few counts of this clone. The chain uses TRBV6-1 and TRBJ1-5, with D possibly being TRBD1 (5 bases). Deletions cut 3 bases from V and 6 bases from J, with 15 bases between. The CDR3 is 15 amino acids. CDR1 MNHNS and CDR2 SASEGT come from the germline V gene. The CDR3 sequence is CASSDPPGPPQPQHF. DNA of the CDR3: TGTGCCAGCAGTGATCCGCCGGGACCTCCTCAGCCCCAGCATTTT.